These 21 T cell receptor beta chains were sequenced from one sample in a study of blood T cell repertoires in COVID-19 (TCRdb year 2020). Libraries were prepared through the immunoSEQ multiplex PCR assay. As stored in TCRdb, this immuneACCESS dataset retains in-frame rearrangements with V and J assigned. A fraction of the clones does not appear; measured against another copy, unresolved V genes explain less than half of the discrepancy, and the remainder lacks a known reason. The sample table lists 150,000 or so clones, roughly 78% of them with a count of one. Roughly 1.7% of the sample is in the top ten clones. Sequenced input: peripheral blood. The source is a man older than 75 with acute or convalescent COVID-19.

The V and J genes are TRBV7-2 and TRBJ2-7; no firm D call. The V gene lost 1 base and the J gene lost 7 bases, with 14 bases spanning the gap. CDR3 length equals 14 residues. Germline CDR1 is SGHTA and CDR2 is FQGNSA. CDR3 bases: TGTGCCAGCAGCTTAGATTATGCCTTCGGGGAGCAGTACTTC. It specifies CASSLDYAFGEQYF.

For this clone: An end of the junction differs from the germline gene, which may be a read error. V gene TRBV30 combines with J gene TRBJ1-1; a possible D gene is TRBD1 (5 bases). The CDR3 consists of 12 residues. Looked up from germline, CDR1 is GTSNPN and CDR2 is SVGIG (reference sequence). CDR3 nucleotide sequence: TGTGCCCGGAGTCATAGGGGCACTGAAGCTTTCTTT. This translates into CARSHRGTEAFF.

This sequence joins TRBV7-2 and TRBJ1-6; TRBD1 aligns across 9 bases. Germline CDR1 is SGHTA and CDR2 is FQGNSA. Trimming removed 2 bases from V and 9 bases from J; junction bases left unmatched: 8. The CDR3 consists of 16 residues. The DNA of the CDR3 is TGTGCCAGCAGCTTACACGGGACAGGGATGACTTCACCCCTCCACTTT. This gives the protein CASSLHGTGMTSPLHF.

The chain uses TRBV7-8 and TRBJ1-2; 7 bases line up with TRBD1. CDR1 SGHVS and CDR2 FQNEAQ come from the germline V gene. V trimming: 5 bases; J trimming: 0 bases; junction bases outside the gene matches: 6. CDR3 length equals 15 residues. DNA of the CDR3: TGTGCCAGCAGCATGGGACAGATTGCTAACTATGGCTACACCTTC. It specifies CASSMGQIANYGYTF.

The chain recombines TRBV3-1 (or the pseudogene TRBV3-2) with TRBJ1-1, with 9 bases fitting TRBD1. The CDR3 spans 15 residues. J gave up 1 base and V 4 bases, and 4 bases lay outside the gene matches. CDR1 and CDR2 from the germline V gene are LGHDT and YNNKEL (reference sequence). The CDR3 nucleotides read TGTGCCAGCAGCCTGGGACAGGGAACGAACACTGAAGCTTTCTTT. This gives the protein CASSLGQGTNTEAFF.

This clone has a single count. The genes are TRBV6-4 and TRBJ2-3; tentative D call: TRBD1 (6 bases). Germline V lookup: CDR1 MRHNA, CDR2 SNTAGT. V lost 3 bases and J 1 base, leaving 8 bases between the germline ends. The CDR3 is made up of 14 amino acids. CDR3 bases: TGTGCCAGCAGTGAACAGGGTGGCACAGATACGCAGTATTTT. Amino acid sequence: CASSEQGGTDTQYF.

V is TRBV27 and J is TRBJ1-4; weak D call: TRBD1 (5 bases). Per germline, CDR1 MNHEY and CDR2 SMNVEV (reference sequence). Trimming left V 5 bases short and J 5 bases short, with 21 bases between. This CDR3 has 17 amino acids. CDR3 amino acids: CASSPRVANRGNEKLFF. CDR3 in DNA: TGTGCCAGCAGTCCGCGGGTCGCCAACCGGGGGAATGAAAAACTGTTTTTT. The whole variable domain, filled in from reference TRBV27 and TRBJ1-4, reads EAQVTQNPRYLITVTGKKLTVTCSQNMNHEYMSWYRQDPGLGLRQIYYSMNVEVTDKGDVPEGYKVSRKEKRNFPLILESPSPNQTSLYFCASSPRVANRGNEKLFFGSGTQLSVL.

This clone was counted between two and nine times. The chain couples TRBV7-9 to TRBJ2-2; TRBD1 is a possible D gene (5 bases). V dropped 7 bases and J dropped 6 bases, with 15 bases sitting between them. CDR3 length: 14 residues. From germline, CDR1 is SEHNR and CDR2 FQNEAQ (reference sequence). CDR3 coding DNA: TGTGCCAGCAAAGACAGATCTAGGGCCGGGGAGCTGTTTTTT. Translated: CASKDRSRAGELFF.

V and J are TRBV5-4 and TRBJ1-6, with D possibly matching TRBD1 (5 bases). Germline loops: CDR1 SGHNT, CDR2 YYREEE (reference sequence). CDR3 length: 12 residues. CDR3 nucleotides: TGTGGGGCAGGGCTCTATAATTCACCCCTCCACTTT. Translating gives CGAGLYNSPLHF. Together with reference TRBV5-4 and TRBJ1-6, the CDR3 gives the full variable domain: ETGVTQSPTHLIKTRGQQVTLRCSSQSGHNTVSWYQQALGQGPQFIFQYYREEENGRGNFPPRFSGLQFPNYSSELNVNALELDDSALYLCGAGLYNSPLHFGNGTRLTVT.

The rearrangement uses TRBV6-5 and TRBJ1-5, with TRBD1 identical over 9 bases. This CDR3 spans 12 amino acids. The J segment lost 5 bases and the V segment lost 9 bases, leaving 2 bases of the junction unmatched. Per the germline V gene, CDR1 is MNHEY and CDR2 is SVGAGI. Written as DNA, the CDR3 is TGTGCCAGTAGACAGGGGGATCAGCCCCAGCATTTT. Its protein product is CASRQGDQPQHF.

This clone was seen many times. This rearrangement joins TRBV21-1 to TRBJ2-7; TRBD1 is the table's D call, not checked against the DNA. TRBV21-1 is deemed a pseudogene. The CDR3 loop spans 15 amino acids. The CDR3 DNA is TGTGCCAGCAGCAAAGCCGATCCCAGGATCGACGAGCAGTACGTC. The encoded protein is CASSKADPRIDEQYV.

V usage is TRBV5-6 and J usage is TRBJ2-2, with 8 bases that match TRBD1. V shed 1 base, J shed 4 bases, and the junction held 3 bases outside the gene matches. From germline, CDR1 is SGHDT and CDR2 YYEEEE. This CDR3 has 15 residues. CDR3 sequence (DNA): TGTGCCAGCAGCTTGTTCGGGACAGGCACCGGGGAGCTGTTTTTT. As protein: CASSLFGTGTGELFF.

This chain links TRBV5-5 with TRBJ1-1, with 7 bases matching TRBD1. The CDR3 runs to 15 residues. Germline CDR1 SGHKS, CDR2 YYEKEE (reference sequence). Trimming at V came to 4 bases and at J to 3 bases, leaving 9 bases not matched to a gene. The CDR3 coding sequence is TGTGCCAGCAGCCAAAGACAGGGATATCACACTGAAGCTTTCTTT. Amino acid sequence: CASSQRQGYHTEAFF. Variable domain in full (rest from reference TRBV5-5 and TRBJ1-1): DAGVTQSPTHLIKTRGQQVTLRCSPISGHKSVSWYQQVLGQGPQFIFQYYEKEERGRGNFPDRFSARQFPNYSSELNVNALLLGDSALYLCASSQRQGYHTEAFFGQGTRLTVV.

The rearrangement joins TRBV5-1 to TRBJ2-7; 8 bases fit TRBD1. Germline loops: CDR1 SGHRS, CDR2 YFSETQ. With 0 bases clipped from V and 5 bases from J, the junction kept 4 bases outside the gene matches. The CDR3 covers 14 residues. Here the CDR3 DNA reads TGCGCCAGCAGCTTGGCAGTGACAGGGGACGAGCAGTACTTC. This encodes CASSLAVTGDEQYF.

The CDR3 DNA is TGTGCCAGTAGTATTCCGGGACATGGGGACGAGCAGTACTTC. Its protein product is CASSIPGHGDEQYF. The chain links TRBV19 to TRBJ2-7; D may be TRBD1 (6 bases). Germline V gives CDR1 LNHDA, CDR2 SQIVND (reference sequence). Deletions cut 3 bases from V and 5 bases from J, with 14 bases between. The CDR3 loop spans 14 amino acids. Drawing the rest from reference TRBV19 and TRBJ2-7, the complete variable domain is DGGITQSPKYLFRKEGQNVTLSCEQNLNHDAMYWYRQDPGQGLRLIYYSQIVNDFQKGDIAEGYSVSREKKESFPLTVTSAQKNPTAFYLCASSIPGHGDEQYFGPGTRLTVT.

The CDR3 reads CSATSGGQGETQYF. The CDR3, as DNA: TGCAGCGCCACCAGCGGGGGCCAGGGCGAGACCCAGTACTTC. The chain recombines TRBV29-1 with TRBJ2-5; 8 nucleotides match TRBD2. Germline values: CDR1 SQVTM, CDR2 ANQGSEA. The CDR3 contains 14 residues. Trimming cost V 7 bases and J 5 bases; bases outside gene matches: 12. The entire variable domain, with the rest obtained from reference TRBV29-1 and TRBJ2-5, is as follows: SAVISQKPSRDICQRGTSLTIQCQVDSQVTMMFWYRQQPGQSLTLIATANQGSEATYESGFVIDKFPISRPNLTFSTLTVSNMSPEDSSIYLCSATSGGQGETQYFGPGTRLLVL.

The V gene is TRBV9, the J gene TRBJ2-3; D is perhaps TRBD1 (7 bases). Germline values: CDR1 SGDLS, CDR2 YYNGEE. Trimming removed 3 bases at V and 4 bases at J, with 15 bases between. The CDR3 consists of 15 residues. The CDR3 protein is CASSAEGARADTQYF. CDR3 coding DNA: TGTGCCAGCAGCGCGGAGGGGGCTAGGGCAGATACGCAGTATTTT.

V usage is TRBV28 and J usage is TRBJ1-2, with D possibly matching TRBD1 (6 bases). With 3 bases removed from V and 4 bases from J, the gap between germline ends came to 18 bases. The germline V gene encodes CDR1 MDHEN and CDR2 SYDVKM. The CDR3 covers 16 residues. This chain's CDR3 is CASSFGQTLNSYGYTF. For the CDR3, the DNA is TGTGCCAGCAGTTTTGGACAGACCCTAAACTCCTATGGCTACACCTTC.

In its sample, this clone was seen a few times. This chain uses TRBV5-1 with TRBJ2-7, with D perhaps matching TRBD1 (6 bases). The V gene's germline CDR1 is SGHRS and CDR2 YFSETQ. V dropped 0 bases and J dropped 0 bases, with 7 bases sitting between them. The CDR3 runs to 14 residues. This CDR3 is CASSLDRVSYEQYF. CDR3 coding DNA: TGCGCCAGCAGCTTGGACAGGGTCTCCTACGAGCAGTACTTC.

The chain is built from TRBV4-2 and TRBJ2-3, with 13 bases identical to TRBD2. J gave up 2 bases and V 2 bases, and 4 bases lay outside the gene matches. From germline, CDR1 is LGHNA and CDR2 YNFKEQ. The CDR3 consists of 17 residues. CDR3 coding DNA: TGTGCCAGCAGCCAAACAGGACTAGCGGGGGCCACAGATACGCAGTATTTT. Its protein product is CASSQTGLAGATDTQYF.

This sequence joins TRBV27 and TRBJ2-1; D gene uncertain. From germline, CDR1 is MNHEY and CDR2 SMNVEV (reference sequence). The V end was cut by 3 bases, the J end by 0 bases, with 9 bases between. CDR3 size: 15 residues. CDR3 residues: CASSFDASSYNEQFF. CDR3 DNA: TGTGCCAGCAGTTTTGATGCGAGCTCCTACAATGAGCAGTTCTTC.